This entry features one T cell receptor (beta chain) sequence. Its antigen is unknown. Researchers ran the PCR with 60 Vbeta and 13 Jbeta primers. The repertoire was sequenced with immunoSEQ multiplex PCR; TCRdb's copy has only in-frame clones and lacks some. The sample consists of 120,000 or so clones, 74% of them appearing once. CDR1 and CDR2 (germline): ENHRY, SYGVKD. The CDR3 has 15 residues. V lost 10 bases, J lost 0 bases, and 10 bases stayed unmatched. The sample is drawn from a study of cytomegalovirus exposure and HLA in healthy donors. Study results and caveats: Most TCRs appeared rarely, but some public TCRs recurred in many donors.

V and J are TRBV10-3 and TRBJ2-7; 9 bases match TRBD2. This TCR derives from a woman in her forties or fifties in good health and CMV-seropositive. The sequencing sample was made of PBMCs. CDR3 sequence: CATLASGGTSYEQYF. Written as DNA, the CDR3 is TGTGCCACCCTGGCGAGCGGGGGGACCTCCTACGAGCAGTACTTC.